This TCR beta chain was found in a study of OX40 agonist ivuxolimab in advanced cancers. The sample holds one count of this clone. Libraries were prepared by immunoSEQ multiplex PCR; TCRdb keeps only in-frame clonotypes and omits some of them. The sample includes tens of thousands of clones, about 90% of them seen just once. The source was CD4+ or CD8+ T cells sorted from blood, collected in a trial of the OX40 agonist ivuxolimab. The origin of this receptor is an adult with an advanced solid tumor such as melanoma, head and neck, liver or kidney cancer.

CDR3 residues: CASSVEQFNYGYTF. The DNA of the CDR3 is TGTGCCAGCAGCGTAGAACAGTTCAACTATGGCTACACCTTC. J is TRBJ1-2 and V is TRBV9, with D unclear. The CDR3 has 14 residues. Deletions cut 0 bases from V and 2 bases from J, with 8 bases between. CDR1 is SGDLS, CDR2 YYNGEE, per germline.